Shown below are 6 T cell receptor beta chains from a single sample sequenced in a study of graft-versus-host responses after intestinal transplantation. Produced via immunoSEQ multiplex PCR; TCRdb's table is partial and in-frame only. The sample lists 40,000 or so clones, just under 90% occurring once. The sequences come from PBMCs, collected around 280 days after transplant. Source of these receptors: a human patient who received an intestinal transplant, so some T cells may come from the graft donor.

This chain connects TRBV7-6 to TRBJ2-3; D gene uncertain. CDR1 and CDR2 (germline): SGHVS, FNYEAQ. V was clipped by 5 bases and J by 1 base, with 10 bases between them. The CDR3 loop spans 14 amino acids. The CDR3 reads CASSPFQGTDTQYF. CDR3 bases: TGTGCCAGCAGCCCATTCCAAGGCACAGATACGCAGTATTTT. Full variable domain (remainder filled in from reference TRBV7-6 and TRBJ2-3): GAGVSQSPRYKVTKRGQDVALRCDPISGHVSLYWYRQALGQGPEFLTYFNYEAQQDKSGLPNDRFSAERPEGSISTLTIQRTEQRDSAMYRCASSPFQGTDTQYFGPGTRLTVL.

The rearrangement uses TRBV5-8 and TRBJ2-3; no firm D call. V was pared by 4 bases and J by 2 bases, with 5 bases between. Germline V gene lookup returns CDR1 SGHTS and CDR2 YDEGEE. CDR3 size: 12 residues. The CDR3 DNA reads TGTGCCAGCAGCCCTTTCACAGATACGCAGTATTTT. Amino acids: CASSPFTDTQYF.

This rearrangement joins TRBV4-1 to TRBJ2-4, with 7 bases aligning to TRBD1. CDR1 MGHRA and CDR2 YSYEKL come from the germline V gene. CDR3 length equals 18 residues. J was trimmed by 4 bases and V by 0 bases; bases with no gene match: 12. CDR3 sequence reads: CASSQETLGTAKKNIQYF. The CDR3 coding sequence is TGCGCCAGCAGCCAAGAAACTCTGGGGACAGCTAAAAAAAACATTCAGTACTTC.

The chain is built from TRBV29-1 and TRBJ1-2; a weak D match, TRBD1 (5 bases). This CDR3 contains 10 residues. Deletions cut 2 bases from V and 7 bases from J, with 5 bases between. The germline V gene has CDR1 SQVTM and CDR2 ANQGSEA. The CDR3 reads CSVETGGYTF. CDR3 in DNA: TGCAGCGTTGAAACAGGTGGCTACACCTTC.

The chain combines TRBV30 with TRBJ1-5; D gene ambiguous. V gave up 0 bases and J gave up 7 bases, with 10 bases separating them. CDR3 length equals 13 residues. Germline loops: CDR1 GTSNPN, CDR2 SVGIG (reference sequence). CDR3 sequence reads: CAWSVKGNQPQHF. CDR3 bases: TGTGCCTGGAGTGTGAAGGGTAACCAGCCCCAGCATTTT. Complete variable domain (other parts from reference TRBV30 and TRBJ1-5): SQTIHQWPATLVQPVGSPLSLECTVEGTSNPNLYWYRQAAGRGLQLLFYSVGIGQISSEVPQNLSASRPQDRQFILSSKKLLLSDSGFYLCAWSVKGNQPQHFGDGTRLSIL.

The V gene is TRBV2, the J gene TRBJ2-1; D is uncertain. This CDR3 has 11 residues. The germline V and J ends were trimmed by 2 bases and 8 bases, with 4 bases remaining between them. CDR1 and CDR2 from the germline V gene are SNHLY and FYNNEI. The CDR3 spells CASSERDEQFF. CDR3 nucleotides: TGTGCCAGCAGTGAAAGAGATGAGCAGTTCTTC. The whole variable domain, filled in from reference TRBV2 and TRBJ2-1, reads EPEVTQTPSHQVTQMGQEVILRCVPISNHLYFYWYRQILGQKVEFLVSFYNNEISEKSEIFDDQFSVERPDGSNFTLKIRSTKLEDSAMYFCASSERDEQFFGPGTRLTVL.